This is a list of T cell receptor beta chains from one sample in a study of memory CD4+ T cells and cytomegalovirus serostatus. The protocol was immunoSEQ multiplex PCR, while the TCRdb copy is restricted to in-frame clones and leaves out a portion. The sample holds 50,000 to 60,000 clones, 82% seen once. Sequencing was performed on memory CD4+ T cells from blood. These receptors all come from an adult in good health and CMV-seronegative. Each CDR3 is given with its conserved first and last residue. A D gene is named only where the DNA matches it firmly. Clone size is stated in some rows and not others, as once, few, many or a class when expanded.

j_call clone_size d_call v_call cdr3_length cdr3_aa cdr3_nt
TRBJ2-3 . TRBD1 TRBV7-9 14 CASSFTGGRDTQYF TGTGCCAGCAGCTTTACAGGGGGCAGGGATACGCAGTATTTT
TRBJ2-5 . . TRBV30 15 CAWSVLGTGSETQYF TGTGCCTGGAGTGTCTTGGGGACCGGGTCAGAGACCCAGTACTTC
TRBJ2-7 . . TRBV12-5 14 CASGPHRGPYEQYF TGTGCTAGTGGCCCCCACCGGGGTCCCTACGAGCAGTACTTC
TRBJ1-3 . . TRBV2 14 CASSAEVTGNTIYF TGTGCCAGCAGCGCTGAAGTGACTGGAAACACCATATATTTT
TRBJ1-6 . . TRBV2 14 CASSDFGTGSPLHF TGTGCCAGCAGTGATTTTGGTACTGGTTCACCCCTCCACTTT
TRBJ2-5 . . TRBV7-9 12 CASSSYGETQYF TGTGCCAGCAGCAGCTATGGGGAGACCCAGTACTTC
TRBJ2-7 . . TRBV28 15 CASSLYGQQTYEQYF TGTGCCAGCAGTTTATATGGGCAGCAAACCTACGAGCAGTACTTC
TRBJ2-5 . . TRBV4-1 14 CASSQGNYAGTQYF TGCGCCAGCAGCCAGGGAAACTACGCGGGGACCCAGTACTTC
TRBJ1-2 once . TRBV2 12 CASTREAGSYTF TGTGCCAGCACCCGAGAGGCGGGGAGCTACACCTTC
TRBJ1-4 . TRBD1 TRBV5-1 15 CASSITGGADEKLFF TGCGCCAGCAGCATTACAGGGGGCGCGGATGAAAAACTGTTTTTT
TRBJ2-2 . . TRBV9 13 CASSVDLTGELFF TGTGCCAGCAGCGTAGATTTAACCGGGGAGCTGTTTTTT
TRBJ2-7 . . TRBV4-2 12 CASSRVGLEQYF TGTGCCAGCAGCCGCGTCGGTTTAGAGCAGTACTTC
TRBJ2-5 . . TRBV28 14 CASSLSTVGETQYF TGTGCCAGCAGTTTAAGCACTGTAGGGGAGACCCAGTACTTC
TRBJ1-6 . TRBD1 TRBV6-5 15 CASSASGTGNSPLHF TGTGCCAGCAGTGCCTCCGGGACAGGGAATTCACCCCTCCACTTT
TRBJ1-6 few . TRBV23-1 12 CASSHRNSPLHF TGCGCCAGCAGTCACAGAAATTCACCCCTCCACTTT